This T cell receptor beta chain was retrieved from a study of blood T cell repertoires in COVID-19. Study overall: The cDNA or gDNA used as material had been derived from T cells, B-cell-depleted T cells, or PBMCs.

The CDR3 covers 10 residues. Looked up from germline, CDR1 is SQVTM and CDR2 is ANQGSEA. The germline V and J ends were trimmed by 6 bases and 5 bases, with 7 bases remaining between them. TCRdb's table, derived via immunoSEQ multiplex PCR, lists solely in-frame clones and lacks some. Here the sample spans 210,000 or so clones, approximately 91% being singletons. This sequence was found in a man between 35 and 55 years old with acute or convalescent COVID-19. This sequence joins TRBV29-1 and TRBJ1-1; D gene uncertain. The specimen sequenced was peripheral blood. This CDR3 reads CSVGRTEAFF. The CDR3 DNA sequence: TGCAGCGTCGGTCGAACTGAAGCTTTCTTT.